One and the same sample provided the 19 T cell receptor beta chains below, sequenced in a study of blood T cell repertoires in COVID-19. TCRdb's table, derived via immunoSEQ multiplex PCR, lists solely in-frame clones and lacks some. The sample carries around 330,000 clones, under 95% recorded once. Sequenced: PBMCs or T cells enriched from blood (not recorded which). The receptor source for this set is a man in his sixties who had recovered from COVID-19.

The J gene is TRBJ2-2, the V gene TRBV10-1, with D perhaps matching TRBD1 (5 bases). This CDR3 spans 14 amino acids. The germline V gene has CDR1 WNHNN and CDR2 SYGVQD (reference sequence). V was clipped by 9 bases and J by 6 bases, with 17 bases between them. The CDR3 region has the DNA TGCGCCAGTGGGGCAGGTCGGGTCCCCGGGGAGCTGTTTTTT. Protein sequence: CASGAGRVPGELFF.

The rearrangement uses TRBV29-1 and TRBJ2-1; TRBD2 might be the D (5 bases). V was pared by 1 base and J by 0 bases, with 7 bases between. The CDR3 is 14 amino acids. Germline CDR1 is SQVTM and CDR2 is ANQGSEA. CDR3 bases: TGCAGCGTTGAAGGGAGGTTCTCCTACAATGAGCAGTTCTTC. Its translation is CSVEGRFSYNEQFF.

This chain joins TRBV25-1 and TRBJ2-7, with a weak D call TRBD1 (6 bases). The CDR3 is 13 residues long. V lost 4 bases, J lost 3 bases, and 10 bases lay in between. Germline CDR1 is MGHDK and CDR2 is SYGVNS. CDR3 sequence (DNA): TGTGCCAGCAGTGGGGACACCAACTACGAGCAGTACTTC. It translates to CASSGDTNYEQYF.

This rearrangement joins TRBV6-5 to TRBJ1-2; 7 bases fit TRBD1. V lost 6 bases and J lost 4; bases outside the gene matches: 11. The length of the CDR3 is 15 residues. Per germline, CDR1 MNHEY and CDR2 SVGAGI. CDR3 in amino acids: CASRAQGGLAYGYTF. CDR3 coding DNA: TGTGCCAGCAGGGCCCAAGGGGGCCTCGCCTATGGCTACACCTTC.

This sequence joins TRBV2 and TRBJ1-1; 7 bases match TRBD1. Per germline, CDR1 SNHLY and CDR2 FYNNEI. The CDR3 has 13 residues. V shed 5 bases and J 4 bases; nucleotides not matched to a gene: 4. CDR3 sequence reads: CASSKGTVTEAFF. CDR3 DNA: TGTGCCAGCAGTAAAGGGACAGTCACTGAAGCTTTCTTT.

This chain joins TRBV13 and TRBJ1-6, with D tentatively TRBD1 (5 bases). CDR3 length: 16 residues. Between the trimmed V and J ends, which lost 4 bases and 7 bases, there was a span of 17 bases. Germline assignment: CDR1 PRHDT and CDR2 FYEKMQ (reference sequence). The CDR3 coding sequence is TGTGCCAGCAGCTCCCCGGCGGGCGGGACGAATTCACCCCTCCACTTT. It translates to CASSSPAGGTNSPLHF. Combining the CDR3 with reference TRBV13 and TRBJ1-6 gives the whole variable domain AAGVIQSPRHLIKEKRETATLKCYPIPRHDTVYWYQQGPGQDPQFLISFYEKMQSDKGSIPDRFSAQQFSDYHSELNMSSLELGDSALYFCASSSPAGGTNSPLHFGNGTRLTVT.

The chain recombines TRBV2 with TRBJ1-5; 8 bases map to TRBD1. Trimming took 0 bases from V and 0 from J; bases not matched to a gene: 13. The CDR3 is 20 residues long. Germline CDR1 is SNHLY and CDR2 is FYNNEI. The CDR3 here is CASSEALGDRGGGSNQPQHF. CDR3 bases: TGTGCCAGCAGTGAAGCGCTGGGTGACAGGGGCGGAGGTAGCAATCAGCCCCAGCATTTT.

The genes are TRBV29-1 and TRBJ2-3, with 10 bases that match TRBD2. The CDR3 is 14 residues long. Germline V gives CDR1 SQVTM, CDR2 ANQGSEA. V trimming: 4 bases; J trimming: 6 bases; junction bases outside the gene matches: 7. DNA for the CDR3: TGCAGCGTTGGTAGCGGGAGGCCGGGTGATACGCAGTATTTT. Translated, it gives CSVGSGRPGDTQYF.

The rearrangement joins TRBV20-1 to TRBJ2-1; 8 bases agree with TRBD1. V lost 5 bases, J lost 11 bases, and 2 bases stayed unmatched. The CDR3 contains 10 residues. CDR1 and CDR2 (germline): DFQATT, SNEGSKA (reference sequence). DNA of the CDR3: TGCAGTGCTGGACAGGGCCAGCAGTTCTTC. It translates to CSAGQGQQFF.

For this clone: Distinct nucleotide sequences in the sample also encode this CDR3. The CDR3 nucleotides read TGTGCCAGCAGCCAAGCAGGGTATGGCTACACCTTC. It codes for CASSQAGYGYTF. The chain employs TRBV3-1 (or the pseudogene TRBV3-2) and TRBJ1-2, with a tentative D call TRBD1 (5 bases). V was clipped by 1 base and J by 5 bases, with 5 bases between them. CDR1 and CDR2 (germline): LGHDT, YNNKEL (reference sequence). The CDR3 loop spans 12 amino acids.

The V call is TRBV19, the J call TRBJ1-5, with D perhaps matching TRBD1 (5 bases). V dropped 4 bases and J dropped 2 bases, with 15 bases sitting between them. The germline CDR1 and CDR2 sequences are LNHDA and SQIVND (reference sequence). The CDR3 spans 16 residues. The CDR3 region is CASSRRDSLRNQPQHF. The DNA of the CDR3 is TGTGCCAGTAGTAGAAGAGACAGTCTCCGCAATCAGCCCCAGCATTTT.

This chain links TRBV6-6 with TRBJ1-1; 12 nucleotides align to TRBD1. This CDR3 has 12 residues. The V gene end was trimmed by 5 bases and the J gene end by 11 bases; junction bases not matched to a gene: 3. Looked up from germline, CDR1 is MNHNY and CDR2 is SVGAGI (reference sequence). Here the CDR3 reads CASSGDRGHAFF. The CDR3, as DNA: TGTGCCAGCAGTGGGGACAGGGGGCATGCTTTCTTT.

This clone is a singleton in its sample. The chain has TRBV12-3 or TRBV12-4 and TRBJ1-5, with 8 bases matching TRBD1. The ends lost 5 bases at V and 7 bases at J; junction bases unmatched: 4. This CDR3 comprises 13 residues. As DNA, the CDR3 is TGTGCCAGCAGTCAGGGGGCGGGACAGCCCCAGCATTTT. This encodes CASSQGAGQPQHF.

The CDR3 nucleotides read TGTGCCATCAGTGGACAGGGCGAGTACGAGCAGTACTTC. Its translation: CAISGQGEYEQYF. V and J are TRBV10-3 and TRBJ2-7; 7 bases match TRBD1. The CDR3 loop spans 13 amino acids. The germline gives CDR1 ENHRY, CDR2 SYGVKD. The ends lost 4 bases at V and 4 bases at J; junction bases unmatched: 4.

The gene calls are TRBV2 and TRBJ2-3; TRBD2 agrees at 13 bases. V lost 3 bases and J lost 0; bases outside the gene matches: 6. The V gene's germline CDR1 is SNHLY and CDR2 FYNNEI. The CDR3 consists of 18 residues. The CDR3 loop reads CASSEGLAGLSSTDTQYF. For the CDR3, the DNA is TGTGCCAGCAGTGAGGGACTAGCGGGGTTGTCGAGCACAGATACGCAGTATTTT.

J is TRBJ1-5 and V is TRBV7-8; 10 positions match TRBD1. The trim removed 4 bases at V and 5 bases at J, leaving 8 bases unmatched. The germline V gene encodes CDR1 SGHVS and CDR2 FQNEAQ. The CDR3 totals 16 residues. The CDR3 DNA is TGTGCCAGCAGCTATAGACAGGGGGCGGGGGATCAGCCCCAGCATTTT. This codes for CASSYRQGAGDQPQHF.

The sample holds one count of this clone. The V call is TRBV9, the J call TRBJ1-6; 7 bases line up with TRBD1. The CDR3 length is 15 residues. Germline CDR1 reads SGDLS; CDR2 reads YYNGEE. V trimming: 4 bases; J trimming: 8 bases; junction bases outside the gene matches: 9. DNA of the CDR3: TGTGCCAGCAGCCCCCGACAGGGTTCGTATTCACCCCTCCACTTT. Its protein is CASSPRQGSYSPLHF.

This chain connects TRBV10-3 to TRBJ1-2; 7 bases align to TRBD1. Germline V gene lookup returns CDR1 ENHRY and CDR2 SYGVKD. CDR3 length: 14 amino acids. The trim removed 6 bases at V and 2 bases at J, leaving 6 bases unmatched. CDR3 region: CAIRNRGTNYGYTF. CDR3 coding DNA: TGTGCCATCAGAAACAGGGGAACAAACTATGGCTACACCTTC.

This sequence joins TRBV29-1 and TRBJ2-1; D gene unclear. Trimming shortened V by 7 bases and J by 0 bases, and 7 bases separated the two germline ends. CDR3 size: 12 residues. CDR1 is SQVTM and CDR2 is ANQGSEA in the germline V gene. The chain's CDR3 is CSALGSYNEQFF. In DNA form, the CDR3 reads TGCAGCGCCCTAGGCTCCTACAATGAGCAGTTCTTC.